Detailed here is one TCR beta chain. The CDR3 consists of 15 residues. CDR1 is SGHRS and CDR2 is YFSETQ in the germline V gene. Germline trimming cut 0 bases from V and 2 bases from J; bases unmatched to any gene: 1. The data originate from a study of T cell changes during pregnancy in multiple sclerosis. Repertoires were generated with immunoSEQ multiplex PCR, while TCRdb's copy carries only in-frame clones and drops some. The data hold approximately 63,000 clones, with about nine tenths observed a single time. This chain uses TRBV5-1 with TRBJ2-1, with 8 bases lining up with TRBD2. This clonotype was obtained from a female donor in good health, enrolled as a control in a pregnancy study. The sample in question was peripheral blood, obtained in the third trimester of pregnancy. Here the CDR3 reads CASSLGLAPYNEQFF. The DNA for the CDR3 is TGCGCCAGCAGCTTGGGACTAGCGCCCTACAATGAGCAGTTCTTC.